The present T cell receptor beta chain was sequenced within a study of response to subunit inactivated influenza vaccine. Whole-study results and caveats: Authors suggested few new T cells are recruited by each seasonal influenza vaccination.

Each CDR3 protein is one row after TCRdb ran MiXCR on the RT-PCR reads. This sample has some 850,000 distinct CDR3 sequences, with approximately 17% found just once. The table lists this clonotype with a few counts. Its antigen is as yet unknown. V lost 0 bases, J lost 4 bases, and 16 bases lay in between. The CDR3 covers 17 residues. The germline V gene has CDR1 SGHVS and CDR2 FNYEAQ. The source material was PBMCs from blood, sampled around 5 days after vaccination. This chain joins TRBV7-6 and TRBJ2-1; D possibly corresponds to TRBD2 (7 bases). The sequence derives from a man aged 45-65 years who received an inactivated influenza vaccine. Here the CDR3 reads CASSLAGGPDLYNEQFF. The CDR3 DNA sequence: TGTGCCAGCAGCTTAGCGGGGGGGCCCGATTTGTACAATGAGCAGTTCTTC.